The entry below gives a single TCR beta chain sequence along with its context. Its target is not known. There are 16 residues in the CDR3. The germline V gene encodes CDR1 SGDLS and CDR2 YYNGEE. With 5 bases removed from V and 6 bases from J, the gap between germline ends came to 20 bases. This sample is part of a study of post-analysis software for immune sequencing data. Study overall: Clinical courses comprised relapsing-remitting, secondary progressive and progressive-relapsing multiple sclerosis. Study-wide findings and caveats: Analysis by F measure revealed that same-batch samples clustered strongly together. There was significantly lower normalized Chao1 diversity in multiple sclerosis patients than in controls. TRBV segments more frequent in patients than in controls numbered five and included TRBV5-6, TRBV5-1 and TRBV20-1.

Unique molecular identifiers were built into the TCR beta cDNA libraries. Via MiXCR, TCRdb re-called the PCR reads, giving one row per CDR3 protein. The repertoire holds fewer than 850,000 distinct CDR3 sequences, roughly 46% seen once, with roughly 4.9% in the top ten. This receptor was obtained from a girl aged 5 to 17 with multiple sclerosis. This chain joins TRBV9 and TRBJ2-2; the D gene is possibly TRBD2 (6 bases). The sample comprised blood. The CDR3 coding sequence is TGTGCCAGCAGACCCAACTCGACTAGAGCGGCCGGGGAGCTGTTTTTT. This gives the protein CASRPNSTRAAGELFF. The full variable domain, with the rest looked up from reference TRBV9 and TRBJ2-2, is DSGVTQTPKHLITATGQRVTLRCSPRSGDLSVYWYQQSLDQGLQFLIQYYNGEERAKGNILERFSAQQFPDLHSELNLSSLELGDSALYFCASRPNSTRAAGELFFGEGSRLTVL.